This TCR beta chain was sequenced for a study of cytomegalovirus exposure and HLA in healthy donors. Per the germline V gene, CDR1 is SGHTA and CDR2 is FQGNSA. The CDR3 consists of 15 residues. V lost 1 base and J 1 base, leaving 10 bases between the germline ends. PCR amplification relied on 60 Vbeta primers (plus 13 Jbeta primers). The protocol was immunoSEQ multiplex PCR, while the TCRdb copy is restricted to in-frame clones and leaves out a portion. Among 95,000 to 150,000 clones listed, about 70% were seen once. The source is a woman aged 55-69 years in good health and CMV-seropositive. Input material: PBMCs. V is TRBV7-2 and J is TRBJ1-1, with D perhaps matching TRBD1 (5 bases). CDR3 region: CASSLDQGPNTEAFF. CDR3 nucleotides: TGTGCCAGCAGCTTAGATCAGGGCCCGAACACTGAAGCTTTCTTT.